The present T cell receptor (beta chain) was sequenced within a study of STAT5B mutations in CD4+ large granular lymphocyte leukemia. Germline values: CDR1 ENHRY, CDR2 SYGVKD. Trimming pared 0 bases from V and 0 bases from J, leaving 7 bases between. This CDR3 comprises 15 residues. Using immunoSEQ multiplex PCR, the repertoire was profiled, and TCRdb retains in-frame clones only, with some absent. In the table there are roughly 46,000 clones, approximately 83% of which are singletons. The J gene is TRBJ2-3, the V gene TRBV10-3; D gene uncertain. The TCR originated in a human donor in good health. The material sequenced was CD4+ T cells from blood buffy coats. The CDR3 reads CAISESDPSTDTQYF. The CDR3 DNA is TGTGCCATCAGTGAGTCAGATCCTAGCACAGATACGCAGTATTTT.